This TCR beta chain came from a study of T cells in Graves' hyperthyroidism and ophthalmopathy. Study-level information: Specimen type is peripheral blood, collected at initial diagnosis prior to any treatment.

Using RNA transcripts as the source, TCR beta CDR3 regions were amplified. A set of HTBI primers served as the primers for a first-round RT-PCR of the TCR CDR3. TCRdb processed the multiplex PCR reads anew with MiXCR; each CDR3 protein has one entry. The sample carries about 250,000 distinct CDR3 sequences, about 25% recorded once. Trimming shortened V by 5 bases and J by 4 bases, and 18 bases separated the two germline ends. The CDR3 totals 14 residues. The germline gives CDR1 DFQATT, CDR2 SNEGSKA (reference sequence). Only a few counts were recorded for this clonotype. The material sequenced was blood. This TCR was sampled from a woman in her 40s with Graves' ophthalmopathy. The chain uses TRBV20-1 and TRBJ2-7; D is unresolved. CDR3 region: CSAPNTELTYEQYF. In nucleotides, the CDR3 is TGCAGTGCTCCCAACACTGAATTAACTTACGAGCAGTACTTC.